This TCR beta chain was identified during a study of T cell clonotyping in hematopoietic cell transplantation. Assay used: immunoSEQ multiplex PCR; TCRdb lists only in-frame clones, some missing. The sample lists fewer than 30,000 clones; 90% to 96% were seen once. General study results and limits: Graft donor and pretransplant recipient Inverse Simpson Index values predicted broader posttransplant TCR diversity. No sorting was done, leaving CD4 and CD8 contributions mixed. After transplant, recipient diversity fell while pathologically expanded clonotypes grew through day 180.

With V trimmed by 1 base and J by 6 bases, 8 bases remained unmatched. Germline loops: CDR1 LNHDA, CDR2 SQIVND (reference sequence). The CDR3 runs 15 residues. On this clone itself: Its antigen remains unknown.

The source material was peripheral blood mononuclear cells. This TCR was sampled from a man aged 50 to 59 in good health. Some clones in this sample may be carry-over from other donors' samples. This sequence joins TRBV19 and TRBJ1-2; 7 positions agree with TRBD1. The CDR3 here is CASSIAPTGPNGYTF. CDR3 coding DNA: TGTGCCAGTAGTATAGCCCCGACAGGGCCTAATGGCTACACCTTC.